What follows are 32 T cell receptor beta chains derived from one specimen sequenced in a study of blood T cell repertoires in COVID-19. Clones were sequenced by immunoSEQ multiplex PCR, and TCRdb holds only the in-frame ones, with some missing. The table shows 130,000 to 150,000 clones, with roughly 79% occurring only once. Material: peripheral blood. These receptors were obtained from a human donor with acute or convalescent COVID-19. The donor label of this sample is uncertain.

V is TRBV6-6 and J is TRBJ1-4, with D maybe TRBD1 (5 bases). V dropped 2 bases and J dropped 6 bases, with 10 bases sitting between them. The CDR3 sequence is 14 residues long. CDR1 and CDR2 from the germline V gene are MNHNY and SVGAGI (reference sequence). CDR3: CASSYRGGYEKLFF. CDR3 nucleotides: TGTGCCAGCAGTTACAGGGGAGGTTATGAAAAACTGTTTTTT.

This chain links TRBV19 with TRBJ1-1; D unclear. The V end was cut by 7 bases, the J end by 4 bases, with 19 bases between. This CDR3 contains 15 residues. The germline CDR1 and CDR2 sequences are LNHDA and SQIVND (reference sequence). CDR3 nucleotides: TGTGCCAGTATGGACGGAGGCTGGGGTCCCACTGAAGCTTTCTTT. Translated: CASMDGGWGPTEAFF.

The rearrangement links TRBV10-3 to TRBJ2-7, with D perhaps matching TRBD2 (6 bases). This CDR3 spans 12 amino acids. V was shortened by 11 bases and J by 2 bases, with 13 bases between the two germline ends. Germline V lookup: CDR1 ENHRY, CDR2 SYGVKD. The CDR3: CASSRGTYEQYF. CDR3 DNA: TGTGCCTCCAGCCGGGGGACCTACGAGCAGTACTTC.

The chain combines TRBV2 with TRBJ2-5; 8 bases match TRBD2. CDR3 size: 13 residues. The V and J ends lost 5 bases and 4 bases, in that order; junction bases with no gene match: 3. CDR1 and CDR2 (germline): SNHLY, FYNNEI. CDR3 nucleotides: TGTGCCAGCAGTTTAGCGGGGTCAGAGACCCAGTACTTC. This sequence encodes CASSLAGSETQYF. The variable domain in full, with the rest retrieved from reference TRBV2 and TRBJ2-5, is EPEVTQTPSHQVTQMGQEVILRCVPISNHLYFYWYRQILGQKVEFLVSFYNNEISEKSEIFDDQFSVERPDGSNFTLKIRSTKLEDSAMYFCASSLAGSETQYFGPGTRLLVL.

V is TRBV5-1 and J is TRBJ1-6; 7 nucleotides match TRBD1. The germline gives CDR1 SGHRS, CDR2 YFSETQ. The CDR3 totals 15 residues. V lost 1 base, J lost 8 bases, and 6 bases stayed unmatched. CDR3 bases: TGCGCCAGCAGCTTGTCCCAGGGGGGAGATTCACCCCTCCACTTT. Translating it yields CASSLSQGGDSPLHF.

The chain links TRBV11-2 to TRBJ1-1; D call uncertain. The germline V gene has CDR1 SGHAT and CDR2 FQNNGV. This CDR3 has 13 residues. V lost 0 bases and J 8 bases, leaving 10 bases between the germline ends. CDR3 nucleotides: TGTGCCAGCAGCTTAGAAGCGGGCGTGGAAGCTTTCTTT. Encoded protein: CASSLEAGVEAFF.

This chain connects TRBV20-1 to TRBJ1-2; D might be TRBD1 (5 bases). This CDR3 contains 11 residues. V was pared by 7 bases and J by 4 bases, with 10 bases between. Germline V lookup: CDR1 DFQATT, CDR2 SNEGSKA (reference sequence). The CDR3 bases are TGCAGTGTTGGGGGGGGCTATGGCTACACCTTC. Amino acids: CSVGGGYGYTF.

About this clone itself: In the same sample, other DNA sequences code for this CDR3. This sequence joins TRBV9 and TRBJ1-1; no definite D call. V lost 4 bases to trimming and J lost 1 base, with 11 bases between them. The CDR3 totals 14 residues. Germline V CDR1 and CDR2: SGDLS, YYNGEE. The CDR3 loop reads CASSPSPGNTEAFF. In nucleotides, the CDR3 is TGTGCCAGCAGCCCCTCACCCGGGAACACTGAAGCTTTCTTT.

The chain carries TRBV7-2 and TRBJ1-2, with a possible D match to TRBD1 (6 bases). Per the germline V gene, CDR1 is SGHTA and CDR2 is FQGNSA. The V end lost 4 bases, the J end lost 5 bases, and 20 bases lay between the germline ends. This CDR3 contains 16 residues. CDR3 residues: CASSSPRAGENYGYTF. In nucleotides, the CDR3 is TGTGCCAGCAGCTCCCCCAGGGCAGGGGAGAATTATGGCTACACCTTC.

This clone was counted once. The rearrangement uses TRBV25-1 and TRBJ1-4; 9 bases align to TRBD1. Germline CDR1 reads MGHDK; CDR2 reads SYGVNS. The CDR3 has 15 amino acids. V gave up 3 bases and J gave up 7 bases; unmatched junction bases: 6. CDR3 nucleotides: TGTGCCAGCAGTGAGAGGACAGGGGATTTTGAAAAACTGTTTTTT. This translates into CASSERTGDFEKLFF.

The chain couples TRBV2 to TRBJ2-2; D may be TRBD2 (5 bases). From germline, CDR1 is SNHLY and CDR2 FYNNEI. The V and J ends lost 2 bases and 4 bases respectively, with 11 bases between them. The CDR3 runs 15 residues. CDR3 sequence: CASSERVALTGELFF. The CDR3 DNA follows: TGTGCCAGCAGTGAACGGGTAGCGCTCACCGGGGAGCTGTTTTTT.

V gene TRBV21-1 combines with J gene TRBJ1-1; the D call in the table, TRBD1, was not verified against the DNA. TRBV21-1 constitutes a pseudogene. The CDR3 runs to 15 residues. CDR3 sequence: CASSKGGQRRTEAFF. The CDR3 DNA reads TGTGCCAGCAGCAAGGGGGGACAGCGACGCACTGAAGCTTTCTTT.

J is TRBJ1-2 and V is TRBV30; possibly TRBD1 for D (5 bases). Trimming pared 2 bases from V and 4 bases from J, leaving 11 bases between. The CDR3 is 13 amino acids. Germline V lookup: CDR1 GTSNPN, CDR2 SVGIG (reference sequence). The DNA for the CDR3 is TGTGCCTGGAGTCCGACAGCGTTCTATGGCTACACCTTC. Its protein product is CAWSPTAFYGYTF.

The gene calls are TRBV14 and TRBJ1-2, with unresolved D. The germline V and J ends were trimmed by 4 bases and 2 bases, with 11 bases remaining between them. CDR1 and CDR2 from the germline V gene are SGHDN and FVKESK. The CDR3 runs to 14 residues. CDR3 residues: CASSRGLINYGYTF. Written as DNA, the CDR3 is TGTGCCAGCAGCCGCGGACTTATAAACTATGGCTACACCTTC.

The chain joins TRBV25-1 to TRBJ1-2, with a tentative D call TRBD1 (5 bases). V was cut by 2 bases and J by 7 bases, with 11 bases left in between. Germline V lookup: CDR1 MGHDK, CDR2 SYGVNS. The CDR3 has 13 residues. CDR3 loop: CASSERRGTGYTF. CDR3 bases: TGTGCCAGCAGTGAAAGGAGGGGCACTGGCTACACCTTC.

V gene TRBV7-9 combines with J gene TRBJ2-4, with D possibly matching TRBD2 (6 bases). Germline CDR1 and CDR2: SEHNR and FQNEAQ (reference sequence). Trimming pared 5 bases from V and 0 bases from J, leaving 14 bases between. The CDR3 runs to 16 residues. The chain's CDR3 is CASSPGRGVAKNIQYF. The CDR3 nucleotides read TGTGCCAGCAGCCCCGGGAGAGGGGTAGCCAAAAACATTCAGTACTTC.

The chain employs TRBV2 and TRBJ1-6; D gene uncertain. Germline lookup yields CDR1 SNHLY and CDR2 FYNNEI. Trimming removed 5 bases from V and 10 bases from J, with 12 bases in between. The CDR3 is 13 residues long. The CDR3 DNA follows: TGTGCCAGCAGTACAGTAGGTCCGTCACCCCTCCACTTT. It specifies CASSTVGPSPLHF. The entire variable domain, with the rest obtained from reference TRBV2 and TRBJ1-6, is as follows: EPEVTQTPSHQVTQMGQEVILRCVPISNHLYFYWYRQILGQKVEFLVSFYNNEISEKSEIFDDQFSVERPDGSNFTLKIRSTKLEDSAMYFCASSTVGPSPLHFGNGTRLTVT.

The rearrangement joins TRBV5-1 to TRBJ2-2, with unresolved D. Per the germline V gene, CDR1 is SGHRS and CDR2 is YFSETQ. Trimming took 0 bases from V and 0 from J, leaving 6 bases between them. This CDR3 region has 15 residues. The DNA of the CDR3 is TGCGCCAGCAGCTTGGGGCCGACGAACACCGGGGAGCTGTTTTTT. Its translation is CASSLGPTNTGELFF.

DNA for the CDR3: TGTGCCAGCAGCCAAAAAGGGGCAGTCTCTGGAAACACCATATATTTT. This sequence encodes CASSQKGAVSGNTIYF. The chain links TRBV3-1 (or the pseudogene TRBV3-2) to TRBJ1-3; possibly TRBD1 for D (5 bases). Germline loops: CDR1 LGHDT, CDR2 YNNKEL (reference sequence). This CDR3 comprises 16 residues. Trimming left V 2 bases short and J 0 bases short, with 11 bases between.

CDR3 residues: CASSGVSGAGGNQPQHF. CDR3 in DNA: TGTGCCAGCAGTGGGGTCTCAGGGGCTGGTGGCAATCAGCCCCAGCATTTT. The chain employs TRBV27 and TRBJ1-5; TRBD1 is a possible D gene (6 bases). Germline CDR1 is MNHEY and CDR2 is SMNVEV (reference sequence). The CDR3 length is 17 residues. The germline V and J ends were trimmed by 5 bases and 2 bases, with 19 bases remaining between them.

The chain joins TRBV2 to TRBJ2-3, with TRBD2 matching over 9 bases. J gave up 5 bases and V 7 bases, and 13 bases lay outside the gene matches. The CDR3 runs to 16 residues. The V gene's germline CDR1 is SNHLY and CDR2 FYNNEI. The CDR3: CASTPGRRGGGDTQYF. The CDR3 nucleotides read TGTGCCAGCACCCCGGGTAGGCGGGGGGGCGGAGATACGCAGTATTTT.

CDR3 amino acids: CAISGDRVNYMNTEAFF. CDR3 DNA: TGTGCCATCAGTGGGGACAGGGTCAACTATATGAACACTGAAGCTTTCTTT. This rearrangement joins TRBV10-3 to TRBJ1-1, with TRBD1 matching over 9 bases. This CDR3 has 17 amino acids. J was trimmed by 0 bases and V by 4 bases; bases with no gene match: 9. The germline CDR1 and CDR2 sequences are ENHRY and SYGVKD.

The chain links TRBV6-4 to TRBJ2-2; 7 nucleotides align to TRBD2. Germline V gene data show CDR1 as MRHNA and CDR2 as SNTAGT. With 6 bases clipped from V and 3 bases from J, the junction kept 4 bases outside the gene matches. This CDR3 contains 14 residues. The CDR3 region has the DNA TGTGCCAGCAGAGGCGGGGGAGACACCGGGGAGCTGTTTTTT. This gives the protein CASRGGGDTGELFF.

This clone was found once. The CDR3 reads CASTPQWGLNNEQFF. As DNA, the CDR3 is TGTGCCAGCACCCCCCAGTGGGGGCTGAACAATGAGCAGTTCTTC. This chain connects TRBV7-6 to TRBJ2-1, with D perhaps matching TRBD1 (6 bases). Deletions cut 7 bases from V and 5 bases from J, with 18 bases between. From germline, CDR1 is SGHVS and CDR2 FNYEAQ. This CDR3 has 15 residues.

CDR3 bases: TGTGCCAGCAGCTCGCATGGTGGGGGGCCTAGCGGAACCCAGTACTTC. Its protein is CASSSHGGGPSGTQYF. The rearrangement joins TRBV9 to TRBJ2-5; D is perhaps TRBD2 (7 bases). Germline values: CDR1 SGDLS, CDR2 YYNGEE. Trimming cost V 4 bases and J 8 bases, with 24 bases left between them. This CDR3 comprises 16 residues.

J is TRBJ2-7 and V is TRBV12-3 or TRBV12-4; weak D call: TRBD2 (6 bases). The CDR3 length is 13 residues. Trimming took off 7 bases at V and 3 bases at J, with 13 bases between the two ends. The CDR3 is CASMLRGFYEQYF. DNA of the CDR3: TGTGCCAGCATGCTACGGGGGTTCTACGAGCAGTACTTC.

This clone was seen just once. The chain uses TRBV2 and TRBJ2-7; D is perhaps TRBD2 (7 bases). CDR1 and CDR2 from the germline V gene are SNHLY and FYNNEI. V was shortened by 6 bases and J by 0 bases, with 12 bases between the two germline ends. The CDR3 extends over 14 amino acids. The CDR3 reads CASRRGLISYEQYV. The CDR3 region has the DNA TGTGCCAGCAGGCGGGGGCTCATCTCCTACGAGCAGTACGTC.

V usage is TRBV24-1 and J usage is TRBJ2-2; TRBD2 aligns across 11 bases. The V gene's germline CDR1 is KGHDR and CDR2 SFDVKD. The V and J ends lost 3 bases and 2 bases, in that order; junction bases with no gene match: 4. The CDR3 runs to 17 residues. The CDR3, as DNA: TGTGCCACCAGTGATCCACTAGCGGGGGCCAACACCGGGGAGCTGTTTTTT. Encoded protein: CATSDPLAGANTGELFF.

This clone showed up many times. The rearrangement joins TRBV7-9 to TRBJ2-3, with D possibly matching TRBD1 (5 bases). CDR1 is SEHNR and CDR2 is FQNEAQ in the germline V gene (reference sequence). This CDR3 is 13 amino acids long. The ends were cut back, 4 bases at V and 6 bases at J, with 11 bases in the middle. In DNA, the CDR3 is TGTGCCAGCAGCTCCGTCTCAGGGGATACGCAGTATTTT. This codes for CASSSVSGDTQYF.

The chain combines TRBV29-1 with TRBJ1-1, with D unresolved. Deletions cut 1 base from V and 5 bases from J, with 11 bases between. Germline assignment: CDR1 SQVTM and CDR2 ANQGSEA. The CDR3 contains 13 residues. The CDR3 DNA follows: TGCAGCGTTGAAGGGTCCCGCGGGACTGAAGCTTTCTTT. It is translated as CSVEGSRGTEAFF.

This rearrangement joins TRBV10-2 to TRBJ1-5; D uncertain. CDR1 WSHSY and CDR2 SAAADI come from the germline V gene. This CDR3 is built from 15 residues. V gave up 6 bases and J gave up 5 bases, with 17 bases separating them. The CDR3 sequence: CASSPPGRVDQPQHF. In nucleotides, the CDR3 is TGCGCCAGCAGCCCACCGGGGAGGGTCGATCAGCCCCAGCATTTT.

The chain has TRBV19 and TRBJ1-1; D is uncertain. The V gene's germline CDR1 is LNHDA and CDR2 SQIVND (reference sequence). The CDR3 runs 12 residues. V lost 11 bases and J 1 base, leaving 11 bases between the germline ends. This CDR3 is CASRAGNTEAFF. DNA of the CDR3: TGTGCCTCCCGCGCAGGGAACACTGAAGCTTTCTTT.